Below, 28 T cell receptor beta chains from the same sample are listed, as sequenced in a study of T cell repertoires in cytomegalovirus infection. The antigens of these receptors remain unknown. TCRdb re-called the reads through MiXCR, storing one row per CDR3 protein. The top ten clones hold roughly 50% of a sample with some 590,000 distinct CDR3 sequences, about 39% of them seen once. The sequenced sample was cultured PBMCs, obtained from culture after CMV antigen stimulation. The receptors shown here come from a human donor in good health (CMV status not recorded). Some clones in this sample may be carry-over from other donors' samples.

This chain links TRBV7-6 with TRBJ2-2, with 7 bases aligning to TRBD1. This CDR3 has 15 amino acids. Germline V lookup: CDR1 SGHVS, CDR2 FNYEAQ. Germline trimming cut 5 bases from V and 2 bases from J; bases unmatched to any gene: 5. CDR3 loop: CASSPRDSNTGELFF. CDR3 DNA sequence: TGTGCCAGCAGCCCGAGGGACAGCAACACCGGGGAGCTGTTTTTT.

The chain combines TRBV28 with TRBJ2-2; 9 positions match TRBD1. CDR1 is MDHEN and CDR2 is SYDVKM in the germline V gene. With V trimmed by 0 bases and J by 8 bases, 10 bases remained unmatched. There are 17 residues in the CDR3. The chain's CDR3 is CASSLWASGTGSGELFF. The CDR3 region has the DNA TGTGCCAGCAGTTTATGGGCCTCCGGGACAGGGTCGGGGGAGCTGTTTTTT.

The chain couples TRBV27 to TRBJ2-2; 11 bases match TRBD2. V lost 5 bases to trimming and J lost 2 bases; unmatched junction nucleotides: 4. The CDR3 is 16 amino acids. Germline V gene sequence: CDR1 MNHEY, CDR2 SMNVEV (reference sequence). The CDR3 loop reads CASSPSGRLNTGELFF. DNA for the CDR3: TGTGCCAGCAGTCCTAGCGGGAGGTTAAACACCGGGGAGCTGTTTTTT.

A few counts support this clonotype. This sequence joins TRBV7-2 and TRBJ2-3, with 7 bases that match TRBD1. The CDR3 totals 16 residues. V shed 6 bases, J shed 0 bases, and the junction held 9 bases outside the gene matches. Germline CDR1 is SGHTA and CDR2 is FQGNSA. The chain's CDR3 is CASRARGYSSTDTQYF. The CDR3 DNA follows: TGTGCCAGCAGGGCCAGGGGGTACTCTAGCACAGATACGCAGTATTTT.

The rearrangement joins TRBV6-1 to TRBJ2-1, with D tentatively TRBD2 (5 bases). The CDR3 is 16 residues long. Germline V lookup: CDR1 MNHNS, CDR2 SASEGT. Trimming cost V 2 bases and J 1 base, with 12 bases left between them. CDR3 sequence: CASSELGVGSYNEQFF. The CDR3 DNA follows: TGTGCCAGCAGTGAACTCGGGGTTGGGTCCTACAATGAGCAGTTCTTC.

The CDR3 nucleotides are TGTGCCACATCCGAGGGTGCGGGGGTGATCTACGAGCAGTACTTC. This translates into CATSEGAGVIYEQYF. The genes are TRBV7-9 and TRBJ2-7; 7 bases align to TRBD2. The V gene end was trimmed by 10 bases and the J gene end by 3 bases; junction bases not matched to a gene: 15. CDR3 length equals 15 residues. Germline assignment: CDR1 SEHNR and CDR2 FQNEAQ (reference sequence).

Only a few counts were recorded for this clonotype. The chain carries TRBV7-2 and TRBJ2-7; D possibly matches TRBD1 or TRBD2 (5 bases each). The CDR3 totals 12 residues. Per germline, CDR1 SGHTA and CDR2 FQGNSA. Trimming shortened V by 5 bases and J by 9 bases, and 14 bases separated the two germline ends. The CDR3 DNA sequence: TGTGCCAGCAGCAACGGGGCATCCGGGCAGTACTTC. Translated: CASSNGASGQYF.

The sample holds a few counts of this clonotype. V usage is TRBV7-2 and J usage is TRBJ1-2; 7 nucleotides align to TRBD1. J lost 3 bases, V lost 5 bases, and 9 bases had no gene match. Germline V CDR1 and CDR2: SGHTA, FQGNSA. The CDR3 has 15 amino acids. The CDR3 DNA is TGTGCCAGCAGCCGAGAGGGGGCTAATGACTATGGCTACACCTTC. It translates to CASSREGANDYGYTF.

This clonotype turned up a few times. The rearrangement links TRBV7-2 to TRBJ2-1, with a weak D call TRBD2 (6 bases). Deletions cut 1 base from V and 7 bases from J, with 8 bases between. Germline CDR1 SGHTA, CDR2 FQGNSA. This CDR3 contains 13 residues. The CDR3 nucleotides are TGTGCCAGCAGCTTAGAGCGGGCAAATGAGCAGTTCTTC. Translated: CASSLERANEQFF.

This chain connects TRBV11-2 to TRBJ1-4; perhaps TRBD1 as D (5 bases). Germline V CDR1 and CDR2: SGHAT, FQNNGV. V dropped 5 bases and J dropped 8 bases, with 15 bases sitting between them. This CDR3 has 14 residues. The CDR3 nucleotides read TGTGCCAGCAGCCGCTTGGGGGTTGGAGAAAAACTGTTTTTT. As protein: CASSRLGVGEKLFF.

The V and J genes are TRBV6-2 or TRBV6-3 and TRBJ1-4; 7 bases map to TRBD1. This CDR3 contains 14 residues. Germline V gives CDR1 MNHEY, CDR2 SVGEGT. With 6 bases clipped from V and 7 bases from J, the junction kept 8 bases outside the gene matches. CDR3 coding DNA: TGTGCCAGCAGACAAACCAGGGACAGTGAAAAACTGTTTTTT. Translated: CASRQTRDSEKLFF.

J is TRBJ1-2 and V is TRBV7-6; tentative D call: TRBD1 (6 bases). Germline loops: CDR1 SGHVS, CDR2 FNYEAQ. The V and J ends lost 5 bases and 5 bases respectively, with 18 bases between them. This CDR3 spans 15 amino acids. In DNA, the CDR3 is TGTGCCAGCAGCCCCCCCGGGGGGCCATTGTATGGCTACACCTTC. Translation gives CASSPPGGPLYGYTF.

The CDR3 region is CARKPWVWMRNNEQFF. The CDR3 nucleotides read TGTGCCAGGAAACCCTGGGTTTGGATGCGCAACAATGAGCAGTTCTTC. The chain carries TRBV27 and TRBJ2-1; no definite D call. Germline lookup yields CDR1 MNHEY and CDR2 SMNVEV (reference sequence). The CDR3 is made up of 16 amino acids. Trimming shortened V by 9 bases and J by 5 bases, and 23 bases separated the two germline ends.

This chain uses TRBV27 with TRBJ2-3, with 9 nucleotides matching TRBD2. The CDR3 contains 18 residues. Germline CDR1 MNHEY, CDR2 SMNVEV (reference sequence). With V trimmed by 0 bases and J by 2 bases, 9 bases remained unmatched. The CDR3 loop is CASSLSGILAGTTDTQYF. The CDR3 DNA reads TGTGCCAGCAGTTTATCCGGTATCCTAGCGGGAACCACAGATACGCAGTATTTT.

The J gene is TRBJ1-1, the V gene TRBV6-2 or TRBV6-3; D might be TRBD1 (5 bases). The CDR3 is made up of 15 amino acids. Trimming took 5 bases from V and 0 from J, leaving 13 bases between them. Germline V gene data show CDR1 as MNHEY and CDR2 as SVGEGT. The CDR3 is CASSQDKGLNTEAFF. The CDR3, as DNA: TGTGCCAGCAGTCAGGACAAGGGATTGAACACTGAAGCTTTCTTT.

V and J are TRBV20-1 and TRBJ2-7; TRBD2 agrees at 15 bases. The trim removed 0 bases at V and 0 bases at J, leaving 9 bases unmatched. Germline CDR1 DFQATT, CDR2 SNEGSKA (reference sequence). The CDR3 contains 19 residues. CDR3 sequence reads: CSAREPRTSGRATSYEQYF. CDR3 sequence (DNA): TGCAGTGCTAGAGAACCGAGGACTAGCGGGAGGGCCACCTCCTACGAGCAGTACTTC.

The CDR3 sequence is CASSLKAYRPQRDEQFF. In DNA form, the CDR3 reads TGTGCCAGCAGCTTAAAAGCGTATCGCCCCCAAAGGGATGAGCAGTTCTTC. This chain connects TRBV7-2 to TRBJ2-1; D gene ambiguous. The V gene lost 2 bases and the J gene lost 8 bases, with 22 bases spanning the gap. Germline lookup yields CDR1 SGHTA and CDR2 FQGNSA. The CDR3 has 17 residues.

CDR3 nucleotide sequence: TGCAGTGCTAGAGGACCTTCCGGGACAGGGGGAGAATCACCCCTCCACTTT. The encoded protein is CSARGPSGTGGESPLHF. The V gene is TRBV20-1, the J gene TRBJ1-6, with 11 bases matching TRBD1. Germline-derived CDR1 and CDR2 are DFQATT and SNEGSKA (reference sequence). J was trimmed by 10 bases and V by 1 base; bases with no gene match: 12. The CDR3 totals 17 residues.

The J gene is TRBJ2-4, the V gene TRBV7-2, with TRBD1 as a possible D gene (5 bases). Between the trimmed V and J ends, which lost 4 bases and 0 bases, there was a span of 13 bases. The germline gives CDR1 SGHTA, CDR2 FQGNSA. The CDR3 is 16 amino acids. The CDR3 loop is CASSSPRQLAKNIQYF. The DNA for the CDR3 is TGTGCCAGCAGCTCCCCTCGACAGCTAGCCAAAAACATTCAGTACTTC.

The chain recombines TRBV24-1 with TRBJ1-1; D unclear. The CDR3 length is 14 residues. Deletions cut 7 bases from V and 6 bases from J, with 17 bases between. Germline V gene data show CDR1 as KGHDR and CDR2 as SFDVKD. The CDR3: CATRTSAPSAEAFF. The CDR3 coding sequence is TGTGCCACCAGGACCTCTGCCCCTAGCGCTGAAGCTTTCTTT.

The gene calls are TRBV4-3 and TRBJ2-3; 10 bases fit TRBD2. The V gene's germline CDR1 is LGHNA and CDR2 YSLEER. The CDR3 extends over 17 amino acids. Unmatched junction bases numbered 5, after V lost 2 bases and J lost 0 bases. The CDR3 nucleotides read TGCGCCAGCAGCCAACGGTCGACTAGCGGGAGCACAGATACGCAGTATTTT. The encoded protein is CASSQRSTSGSTDTQYF.

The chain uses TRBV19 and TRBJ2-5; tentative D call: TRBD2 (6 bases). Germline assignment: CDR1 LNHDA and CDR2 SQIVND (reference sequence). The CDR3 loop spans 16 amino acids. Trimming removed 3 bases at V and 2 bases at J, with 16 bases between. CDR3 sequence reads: CASSIGPPGGQETQYF. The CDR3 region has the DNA TGTGCCAGTAGTATTGGCCCCCCAGGAGGGCAAGAGACCCAGTACTTC.

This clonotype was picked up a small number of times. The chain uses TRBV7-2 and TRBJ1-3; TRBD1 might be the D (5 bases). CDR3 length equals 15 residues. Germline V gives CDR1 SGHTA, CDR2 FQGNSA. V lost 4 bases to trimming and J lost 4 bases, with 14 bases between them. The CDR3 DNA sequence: TGTGCCAGCAGCTCCTCCCGACAGTCCGGAAACACCATATATTTT. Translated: CASSSSRQSGNTIYF. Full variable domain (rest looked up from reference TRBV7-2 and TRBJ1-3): GAGVSQSPSNKVTEKGKDVELRCDPISGHTALYWYRQSLGQGLEFLIYFQGNSAPDKSGLPSDRFSAERTGGSVSTLTIQRTQQEDSAVYLCASSSSRQSGNTIYFGEGSWLTVV.

CDR3 nucleotide sequence: TGTGCCAGCAGCTTGGGGTTTGGGGGGTACCAAGAGACCCAGTACTTC. Translating it yields CASSLGFGGYQETQYF. The chain joins TRBV7-6 to TRBJ2-5; maybe TRBD2 (6 bases). The CDR3 extends over 16 amino acids. In germline, CDR1 is SGHVS, CDR2 FNYEAQ. V gave up 3 bases and J gave up 0 bases, with 14 bases separating them.

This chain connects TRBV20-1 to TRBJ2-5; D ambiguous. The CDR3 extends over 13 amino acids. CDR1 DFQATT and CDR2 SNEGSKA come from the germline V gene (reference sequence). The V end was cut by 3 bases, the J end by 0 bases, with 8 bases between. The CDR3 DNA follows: TGCAGTGCTAGGGCCTCTTACCAAGAGACCCAGTACTTC. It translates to CSARASYQETQYF.

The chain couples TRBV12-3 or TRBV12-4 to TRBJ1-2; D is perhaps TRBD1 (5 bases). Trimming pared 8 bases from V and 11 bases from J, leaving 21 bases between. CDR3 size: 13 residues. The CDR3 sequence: CASSIAGSQRYTF. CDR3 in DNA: TGTGCCAGCTCAATTGCAGGGAGTCAGAGGTACACCTTC.

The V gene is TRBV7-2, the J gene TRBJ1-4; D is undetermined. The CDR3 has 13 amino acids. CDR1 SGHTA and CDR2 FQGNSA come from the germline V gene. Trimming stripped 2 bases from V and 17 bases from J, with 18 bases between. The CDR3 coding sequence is TGTGCCAGCAGCTTAAACTCACCGGGAAATAAATTTTTT. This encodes CASSLNSPGNKFF.

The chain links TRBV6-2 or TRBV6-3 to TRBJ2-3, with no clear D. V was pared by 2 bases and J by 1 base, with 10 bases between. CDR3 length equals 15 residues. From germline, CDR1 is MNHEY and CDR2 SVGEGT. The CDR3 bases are TGTGCCAGCAGTTACCAAGGAAGCCGCACAGATACGCAGTATTTT. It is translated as CASSYQGSRTDTQYF.